The table lists the clone carrying this TCR beta chain with a few counts. The data originate from a study of PD-1 blockade in mismatch repair-deficient tumors. V was cut by 7 bases and J by 1 base, with 10 bases left in between. CDR3 length equals 13 residues. CDR1 SEHNR and CDR2 FQNEAQ come from the germline V gene (reference sequence). Assay used: immunoSEQ multiplex PCR; TCRdb lists only in-frame clones, some missing. The data show around 51,000 clones, more than 65% seen once. The sequences come from peripheral blood, collected roughly 19 weeks after starting pembrolizumab. This clonotype was sampled from an adult with mismatch repair-deficient cancer. The chain couples TRBV7-9 to TRBJ1-1, with D uncertain. CDR3 bases: TGTGCCAGCAACACTAACAAGAACACTGAAGCTTTCTTT. It is translated as CASNTNKNTEAFF.